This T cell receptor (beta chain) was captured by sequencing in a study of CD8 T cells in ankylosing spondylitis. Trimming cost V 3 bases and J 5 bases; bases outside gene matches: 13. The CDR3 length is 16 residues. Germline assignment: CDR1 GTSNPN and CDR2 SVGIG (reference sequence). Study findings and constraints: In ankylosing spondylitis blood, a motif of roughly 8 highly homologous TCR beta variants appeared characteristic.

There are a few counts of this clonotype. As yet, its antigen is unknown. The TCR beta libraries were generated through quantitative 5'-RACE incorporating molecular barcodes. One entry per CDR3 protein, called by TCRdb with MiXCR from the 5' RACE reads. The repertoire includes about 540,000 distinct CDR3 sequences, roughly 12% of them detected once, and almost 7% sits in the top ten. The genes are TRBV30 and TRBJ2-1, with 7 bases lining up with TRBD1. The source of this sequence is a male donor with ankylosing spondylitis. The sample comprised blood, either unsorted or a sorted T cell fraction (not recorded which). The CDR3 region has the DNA TGTGCCTGGAGACCGGGACAGCTAGTTGTCCACAATGAGCAGTTCTTC. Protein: CAWRPGQLVVHNEQFF.